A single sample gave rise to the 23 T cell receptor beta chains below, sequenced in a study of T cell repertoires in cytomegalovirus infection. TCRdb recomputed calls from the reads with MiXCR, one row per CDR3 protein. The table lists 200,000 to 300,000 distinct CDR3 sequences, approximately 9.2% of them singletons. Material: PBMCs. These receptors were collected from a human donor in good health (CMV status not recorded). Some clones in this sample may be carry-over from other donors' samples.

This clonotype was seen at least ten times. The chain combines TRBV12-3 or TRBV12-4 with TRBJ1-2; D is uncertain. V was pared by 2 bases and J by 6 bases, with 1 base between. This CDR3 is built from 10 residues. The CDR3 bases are TGTGCCAGCAGTTTAAATGGCTACACCTTC. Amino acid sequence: CASSLNGYTF.

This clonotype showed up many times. As DNA, the CDR3 is TGTGCCAGCAGCCCTGGTAAAGCAGTAGAGACCCAGTACTTC. Translation gives CASSPGKAVETQYF. The rearrangement uses TRBV7-2 and TRBJ2-5; no definite D call. This CDR3 contains 14 residues. Trimming left V 5 bases short and J 4 bases short, with 14 bases between. The germline CDR1 and CDR2 sequences are SGHTA and FQGNSA.

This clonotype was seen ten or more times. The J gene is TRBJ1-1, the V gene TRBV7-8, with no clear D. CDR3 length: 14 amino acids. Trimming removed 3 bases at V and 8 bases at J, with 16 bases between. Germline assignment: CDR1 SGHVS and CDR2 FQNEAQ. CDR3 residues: CASSFQDSVWEAFF. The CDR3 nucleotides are TGTGCCAGCAGCTTCCAAGACTCCGTTTGGGAAGCTTTCTTT.

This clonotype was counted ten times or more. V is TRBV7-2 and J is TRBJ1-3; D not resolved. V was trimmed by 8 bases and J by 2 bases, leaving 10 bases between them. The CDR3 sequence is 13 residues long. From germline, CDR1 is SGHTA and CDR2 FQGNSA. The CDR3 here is CASGSATGNTIYF. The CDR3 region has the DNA TGTGCCAGCGGCAGTGCGACTGGAAACACCATATATTTT.

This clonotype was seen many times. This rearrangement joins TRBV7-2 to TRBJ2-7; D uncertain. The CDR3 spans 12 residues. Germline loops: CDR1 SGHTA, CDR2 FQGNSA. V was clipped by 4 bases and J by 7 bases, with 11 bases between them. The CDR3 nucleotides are TGTGCCAGCAGCTCGCCCTCTCGGGAGCAGTACTTC. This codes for CASSSPSREQYF.

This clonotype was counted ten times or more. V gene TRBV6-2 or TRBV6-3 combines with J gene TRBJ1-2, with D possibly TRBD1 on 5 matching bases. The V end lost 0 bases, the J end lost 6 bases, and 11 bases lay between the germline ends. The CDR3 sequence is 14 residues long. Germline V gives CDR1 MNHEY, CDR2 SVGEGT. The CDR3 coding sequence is TGTGCCAGCAGTTACTCGATAGGGACGGATGGCTACACCTTC. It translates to CASSYSIGTDGYTF.

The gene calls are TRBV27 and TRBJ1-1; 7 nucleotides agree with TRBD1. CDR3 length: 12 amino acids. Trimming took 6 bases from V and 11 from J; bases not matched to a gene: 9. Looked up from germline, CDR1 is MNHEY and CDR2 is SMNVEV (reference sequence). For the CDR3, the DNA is TGTGCCAGCAGCCCCTCACAGGGGAGGGCTTTCTTT. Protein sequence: CASSPSQGRAFF.

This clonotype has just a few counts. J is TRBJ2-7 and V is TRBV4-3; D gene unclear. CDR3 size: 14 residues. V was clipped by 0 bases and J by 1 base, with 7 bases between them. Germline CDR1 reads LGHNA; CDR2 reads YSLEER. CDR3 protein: CASSQDWDSYEQYF. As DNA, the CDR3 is TGCGCCAGCAGCCAAGATTGGGATTCCTACGAGCAGTACTTC.

This chain's CDR3 is CASSYTVNQPQHF. For the CDR3, the DNA is TGTGCCAGCAGTTACACGGTCAATCAGCCCCAGCATTTT. This chain uses TRBV6-5 with TRBJ1-5; D is uncertain. The germline V gene has CDR1 MNHEY and CDR2 SVGAGI. V lost 2 bases to trimming and J lost 3 bases, with 5 bases between them. The CDR3 length is 13 residues.

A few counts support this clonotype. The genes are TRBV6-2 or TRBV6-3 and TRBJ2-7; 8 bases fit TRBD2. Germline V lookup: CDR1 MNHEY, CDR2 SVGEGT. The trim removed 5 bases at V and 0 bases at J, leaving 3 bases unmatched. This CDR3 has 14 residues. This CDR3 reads CASSVAGSSYEQYF. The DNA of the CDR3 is TGTGCCAGCAGTGTAGCGGGGAGCTCCTACGAGCAGTACTTC.

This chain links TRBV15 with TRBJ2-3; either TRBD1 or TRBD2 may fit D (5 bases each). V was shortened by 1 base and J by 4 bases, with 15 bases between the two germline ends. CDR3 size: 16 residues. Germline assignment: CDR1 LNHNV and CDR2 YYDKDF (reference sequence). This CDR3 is CATSRVSSRDPDTQYF. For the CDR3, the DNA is TGTGCCACCAGCAGAGTTTCTAGCCGGGACCCAGATACGCAGTATTTT.

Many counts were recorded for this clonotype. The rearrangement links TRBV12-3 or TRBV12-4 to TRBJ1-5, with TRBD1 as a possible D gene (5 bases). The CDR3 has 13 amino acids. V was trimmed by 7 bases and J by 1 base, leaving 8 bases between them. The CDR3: CASTGLSNQPQHF. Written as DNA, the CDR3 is TGTGCCAGCACGGGGCTGAGCAATCAGCCCCAGCATTTT.

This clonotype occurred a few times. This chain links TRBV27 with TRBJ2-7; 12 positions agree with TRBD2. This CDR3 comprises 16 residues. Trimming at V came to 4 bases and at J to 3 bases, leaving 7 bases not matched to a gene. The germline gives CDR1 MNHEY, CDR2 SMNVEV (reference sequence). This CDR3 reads CASSSPRTSGNYEQYF. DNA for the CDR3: TGTGCCAGCAGTTCCCCGAGGACTAGCGGGAACTACGAGCAGTACTTC.

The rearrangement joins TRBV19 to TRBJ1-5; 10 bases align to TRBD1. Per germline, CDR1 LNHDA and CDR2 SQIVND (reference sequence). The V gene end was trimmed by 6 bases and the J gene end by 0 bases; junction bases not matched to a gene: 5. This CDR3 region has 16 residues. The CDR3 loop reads CASSGDRGVSNQPQHF. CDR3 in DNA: TGTGCCAGTAGCGGGGACAGGGGAGTTAGCAATCAGCCCCAGCATTTT.

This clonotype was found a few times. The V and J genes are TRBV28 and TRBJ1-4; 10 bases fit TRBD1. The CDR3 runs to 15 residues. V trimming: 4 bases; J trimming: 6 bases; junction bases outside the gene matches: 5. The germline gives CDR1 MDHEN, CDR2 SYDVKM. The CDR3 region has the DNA TGTGCCAGCAGTTCCGCGACAGGGGGCTATGAAAAACTGTTTTTT. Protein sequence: CASSSATGGYEKLFF.

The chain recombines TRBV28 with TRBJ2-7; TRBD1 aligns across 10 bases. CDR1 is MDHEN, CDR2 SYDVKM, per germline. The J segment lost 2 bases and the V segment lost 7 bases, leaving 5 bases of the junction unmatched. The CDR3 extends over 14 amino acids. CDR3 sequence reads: CASINGQGAYEQYF. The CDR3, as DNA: TGTGCCAGCATTAACGGACAGGGGGCCTACGAGCAGTACTTC.

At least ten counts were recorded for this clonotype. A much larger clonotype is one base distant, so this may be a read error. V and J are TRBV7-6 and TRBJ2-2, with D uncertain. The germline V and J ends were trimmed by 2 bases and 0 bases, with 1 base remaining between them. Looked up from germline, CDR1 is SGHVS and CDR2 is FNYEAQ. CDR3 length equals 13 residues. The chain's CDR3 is CASSLTNTGELFF. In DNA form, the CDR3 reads TGTGCCAGCAGCTTAACGAACACCGGGGAGCTGTTTTTT.

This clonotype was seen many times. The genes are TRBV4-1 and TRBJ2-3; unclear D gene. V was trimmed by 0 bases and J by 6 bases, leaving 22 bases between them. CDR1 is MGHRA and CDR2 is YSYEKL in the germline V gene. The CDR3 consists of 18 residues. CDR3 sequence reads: CASSQDRLRTEDLDTQYF. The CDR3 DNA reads TGCGCCAGCAGCCAAGATCGGCTCCGGACCGAAGATTTGGATACGCAGTATTTT.

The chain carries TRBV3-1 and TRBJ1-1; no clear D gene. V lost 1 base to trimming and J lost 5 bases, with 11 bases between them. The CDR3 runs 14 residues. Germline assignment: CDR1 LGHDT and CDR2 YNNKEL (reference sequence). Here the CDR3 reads CASSQVAGSTEAFF. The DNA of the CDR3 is TGTGCCAGCAGCCAAGTAGCGGGCTCTACTGAAGCTTTCTTT.

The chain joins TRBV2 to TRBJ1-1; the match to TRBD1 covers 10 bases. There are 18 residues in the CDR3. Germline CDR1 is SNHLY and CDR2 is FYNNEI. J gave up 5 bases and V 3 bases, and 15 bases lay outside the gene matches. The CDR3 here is CASSDLGTGVDRGTEAFF. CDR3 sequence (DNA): TGTGCCAGCAGTGACCTAGGGACAGGGGTAGACAGGGGGACTGAAGCTTTCTTT.

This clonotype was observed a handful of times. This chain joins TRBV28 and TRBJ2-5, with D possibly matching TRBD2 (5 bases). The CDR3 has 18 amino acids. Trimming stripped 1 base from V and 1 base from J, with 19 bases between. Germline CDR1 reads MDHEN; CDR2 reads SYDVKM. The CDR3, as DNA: TGTGCCAGCAGTTTATTAGCGTCGTCGGAGACAATCCAAGAGACCCAGTACTTC. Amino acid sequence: CASSLLASSETIQETQYF.

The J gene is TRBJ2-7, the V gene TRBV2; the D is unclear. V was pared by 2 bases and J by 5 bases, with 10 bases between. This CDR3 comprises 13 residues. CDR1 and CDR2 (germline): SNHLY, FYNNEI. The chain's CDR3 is CASSEWELDEQYF. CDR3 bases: TGTGCCAGCAGTGAATGGGAATTGGACGAGCAGTACTTC.

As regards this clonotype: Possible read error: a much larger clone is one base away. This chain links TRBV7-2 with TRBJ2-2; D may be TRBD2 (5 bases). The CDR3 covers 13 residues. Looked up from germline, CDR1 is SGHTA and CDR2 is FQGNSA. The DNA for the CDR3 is TGTGCCAGCAGCGTCGTAAACACCGGGGTGCTGTTTTTT. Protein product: CASSVVNTGVLFF.